The next 32 T cell receptor beta chains were all read from a single sample in a study of T cell clonality in common variable immunodeficiency. Clones were read by immunoSEQ multiplex PCR, and TCRdb kept only the in-frame ones, dropping some. The table lists under 45,000 clones, no singletons, with 1.3% to 1.5% in the top ten. The material sequenced was peripheral blood mononuclear cells. Every receptor here comes from a person aged 18-70 years in good health.

This clone was recorded at least ten times. An end of the junction does not agree with germline; a read error may underlie this. The CDR3 end falls 3 residues outside the read, so it is completed with the germline J gene. V gene TRBV7-7 combines with J gene TRBJ2-7; 8 nucleotides line up with TRBD1. Germline CDR1 is SSHAT and CDR2 is FNYEAQ (reference sequence). The CDR3 extends over 15 amino acids. The DNA read from the CDR3 is TGTGCTAGCAGCCCGGGCCAGGGGGCGTTGGTCGAG. This gives the protein CASSPGQGALVE. The whole CDR3 protein reads CASSPGQGALVEQYF.

This clone was detected many times. The read gets to within 3 residues of the CDR3 end, and the germline J gene fills in the rest. This chain connects TRBV19 to TRBJ2-3; TRBD1 is a possible D gene (5 bases). The CDR3 loop spans 13 amino acids. Germline CDR1 is LNHDA and CDR2 is SQIVND (reference sequence). Deletions cut 5 bases from V and 4 bases from J, with 10 bases between. CDR3 protein: CASSPGHSDTQYF. CDR3 DNA, as far as it was read: TGTGCCAGTAGTCCCGGACATTCAGATACG.

Concerning this clone: The observed sequence ends 3 residues before the CDR3 terminus, with the missing tail filled in from the germline J gene. V usage is TRBV20-1 and J usage is TRBJ2-1; no reliable D call. The V gene lost 3 bases and the J gene lost 4 bases, with 4 bases spanning the gap. This CDR3 is built from 11 residues. Germline-derived CDR1 and CDR2 are DFQATT and SNEGSKA (reference sequence). The sequenced part of the CDR3 DNA is TGCAGTGCTAGGACTTACAATGAG. Its protein is CSARTYNE. The CDR3 in its entirety is CSARTYNEQFF.

This clone was counted at least ten times. Coverage ceases 3 residues before the CDR3 finishes, and the germline J gene fills in the end. The rearrangement uses TRBV2 and TRBJ2-7; D not resolved. This CDR3 comprises 13 residues. V lost 2 bases and J 0 bases, leaving 5 bases between the germline ends. Germline V lookup: CDR1 SNHLY, CDR2 FYNNEI. CDR3 sequence: CASSEQVSYEQYF. The part of the CDR3 DNA that was read is TGTGCCAGCAGTGAACAGGTCTCCTACGAG.

For this clone: The read finishes 3 residues shy of the CDR3 end, and the germline J gene is used to complete it. This sequence joins TRBV6-1 and TRBJ1-2; D is ambiguous. This CDR3 is 16 amino acids long. Looked up from germline, CDR1 is MNHNS and CDR2 is SASEGT. CDR3 DNA, as far as it was read: TGTGCCAGCAGTGCCGGGAGCGGGAGCTCCTACAATGAC. As protein: CASSAGSGSSYND. The full CDR3 protein reads CASSAGSGSSYNDYTF.

Note on this clone: A junction boundary mismatches the germline segment, possibly from a read error. Read data end 3 residues before the CDR3 end; the end is taken from the germline J gene. V usage is TRBV18 and J usage is TRBJ2-2, with 9 bases matching TRBD1. CDR1 and CDR2 (germline): KGHSH, LQKENI. The CDR3 sequence is 15 residues long. CDR3 DNA (partial): TGTGCCAACTCACTGGGACAGGGCAACACCGGGGAG. Protein: CANSLGQGNTGE. The whole CDR3 protein is CANSLGQGNTGELFF.

There are many counts of this clone. The sequenced fragment ends 3 residues before the CDR3 boundary, so the rest is inferred from the germline J gene. This rearrangement joins TRBV18 to TRBJ1-4; D remains ambiguous. Per germline, CDR1 KGHSH and CDR2 LQKENI. The CDR3 is made up of 16 amino acids. Trimming took off 0 bases at V and 8 bases at J, with 16 bases between the two ends. This CDR3 is CASSPPVGLRVEKLFF. The CDR3 bases that were read are TGTGCCAGCTCACCACCGGTGGGTCTGAGGGTGGAAAAA.

This clone appeared many times. The read terminates 3 residues before the CDR3 end, so the remaining end is supplied by the germline J gene. The rearrangement uses TRBV20-1 and TRBJ1-5, with a possible D match to TRBD1 (6 bases). CDR3 length equals 12 residues. Trimming took 6 bases from V and 4 from J, leaving 10 bases between them. The germline CDR1 and CDR2 sequences are DFQATT and SNEGSKA (reference sequence). The CDR3 bases that were read are TGCAGTGCCAGTAGGGGGAATCAGCCC. This translates into CSASRGNQP. The CDR3, in full, reads CSASRGNQPQHF.

This clone was counted many times. The read terminates 3 residues before the CDR3 end, so the remaining end is supplied by the germline J gene. The rearrangement joins TRBV2 to TRBJ2-3, with 9 bases identical to TRBD2. The CDR3 loop spans 15 amino acids. From germline, CDR1 is SNHLY and CDR2 FYNNEI. Trimming took 3 bases from V and 6 from J; bases not matched to a gene: 7. CDR3 bases read: TGTGCCAGCAGTGATGGCGGGAGGGCGCGGGATACG. Protein sequence: CASSDGGRARDT. In full, the CDR3 is CASSDGGRARDTQYF.

With respect to this clone: The read gets to within 3 residues of the CDR3 end, and the germline J gene fills in the rest. This chain uses TRBV2 with TRBJ2-7; 7 bases align to TRBD2. J was trimmed by 2 bases and V by 8 bases; bases with no gene match: 3. The CDR3 has 12 amino acids. In germline, CDR1 is SNHLY, CDR2 FYNNEI. CDR3: CASQREPYEQYF. CDR3 bases read: TGTGCCAGCCAGCGGGAACCCTACGAG.

Ten or more counts support this clone. The DNA ends 3 residues before the CDR3 does, and the rest of the CDR3 is filled in from the germline J gene. The rearrangement links TRBV29-1 to TRBJ2-7, with unresolved D. Trimming removed 4 bases at V and 4 bases at J, with 11 bases between. There are 12 residues in the CDR3. Germline CDR1 reads SQVTM; CDR2 reads ANQGSEA. The CDR3 is CSVGATNYEQYF. The sequenced part of the CDR3 DNA is TGCAGCGTTGGGGCCACAAATTACGAG.

This clone was counted at least ten times. The CDR3 end is not reached by the read, which stops 3 residues before it; the germline J gene fills it in. The J gene is TRBJ2-3, the V gene TRBV20-1; 10 nucleotides agree with TRBD2. The CDR3 runs 15 residues. Germline V gene data show CDR1 as DFQATT and CDR2 as SNEGSKA (reference sequence). V lost 6 bases, J lost 4 bases, and 10 bases stayed unmatched. This CDR3 reads CSAKSLAGEADTQYF. The part of the CDR3 DNA that was read is TGCAGTGCAAAGTCCCTAGCGGGAGAAGCAGATACG.

This clone appeared many times. Sequencing ends 3 residues short of the CDR3 end; the germline J gene provides the rest. J is TRBJ2-2 and V is TRBV28; 7 bases are shared with TRBD1. The germline V gene encodes CDR1 MDHEN and CDR2 SYDVKM. The ends lost 5 bases at V and 0 bases at J; junction bases unmatched: 6. The CDR3 is 16 amino acids. The CDR3 here is CASSGTDLANTGELFF. CDR3 bases read: TGTGCCAGCAGTGGGACAGACTTGGCGAACACCGGGGAG. Complete variable domain (other parts from reference TRBV28 and TRBJ2-2): DVKVTQSSRYLVKRTGEKVFLECVQDMDHENMFWYRQDPGLGLRLIYFSYDVKMKEKGDIPEGYSVSREKKERFSLILESASTNQTSMYLCASSGTDLANTGELFFGEGSRLTVL.

This clone came up a few times. The CDR3 end is not reached by the read, which stops 3 residues before it; the germline J gene fills it in. The V gene is TRBV19, the J gene TRBJ1-2; possibly TRBD1 for D (5 bases). The CDR3 sequence is 12 residues long. The germline V gene has CDR1 LNHDA and CDR2 SQIVND (reference sequence). The CDR3 here is CASSKRGFDYTF. The DNA read from the CDR3 is TGTGCCAGTAGTAAGAGGGGTTTCGAC.

This clone showed up many times. The sequence runs out 3 residues before the end of the CDR3; the remainder is reconstructed from the germline J gene. J is TRBJ2-3 and V is TRBV29-1; TRBD2 is a possible D gene (6 bases). Per the germline V gene, CDR1 is SQVTM and CDR2 is ANQGSEA. V lost 3 bases and J lost 7, with 11 bases in between. The CDR3 consists of 12 residues. Incomplete CDR3 DNA: TGCAGCGTTGAGGGGGACTCACATACG. Translating gives CSVEGDSHT. The entire CDR3 sequence reads CSVEGDSHTQYF.

This clone was counted many times. The read stops 3 residues short of the end of the CDR3; the missing end is completed from the germline J gene. The chain has TRBV5-4 and TRBJ2-4, with D perhaps matching TRBD2 (7 bases). The CDR3 totals 12 residues. Germline-derived CDR1 and CDR2 are SGHNT and YYREEE (reference sequence). The CDR3 bases that were read are TGTGCCAGCAGCTTAGGGGGAGGGCCT. Translation: CASSLGGGP. The CDR3 in its entirety is CASSLGGGPQYF. The full variable domain, rest sourced from reference TRBV5-4 and TRBJ2-4, is ETGVTQSPTHLIKTRGQQVTLRCSSQSGHNTVSWYQQALGQGPQFIFQYYREEENGRGNFPPRFSGLQFPNYSSELNVNALELDDSALYLCASSLGGGPQYFGAGTRLSVL.

In this sample, this clone turned up many times. CDR3: CASSSGTSTDTQYF. The sequenced CDR3 bases are TGTGCCAGCAGCTCCGGGACTAGCACAGATACG. This chain uses TRBV9 with TRBJ2-3; a possible D gene is TRBD2 (6 bases). The sequenced fragment ends 3 residues before the CDR3 boundary, so the rest is inferred from the germline J gene. Deletions cut 4 bases from V and 0 bases from J, with 9 bases between. This CDR3 has 14 residues. The germline V gene encodes CDR1 SGDLS and CDR2 YYNGEE.

This clone was picked up many times. The sequence runs out 3 residues before the end of the CDR3; the remainder is reconstructed from the germline J gene. The rearrangement uses TRBV2 and TRBJ2-3; 10 bases agree with TRBD2. J lost 3 bases, V lost 6 bases, and 6 bases had no gene match. CDR3 size: 15 residues. The germline V gene encodes CDR1 SNHLY and CDR2 FYNNEI. CDR3 DNA (partial): TGTGCCAGCAGCGGACTAGCGGCTAGTACAGATACG. It yields the protein CASSGLAASTDT. In full, the CDR3 is CASSGLAASTDTQYF.

This clone was seen repeatedly, ten times or more. The CDR3 extends 3 residues past the end of the read, so its final part is completed from the germline J gene. The genes are TRBV5-1 and TRBJ2-7; 8 bases match TRBD1. The CDR3 covers 13 residues. In germline, CDR1 is SGHRS, CDR2 YFSETQ. Germline trimming cut 3 bases from V and 3 bases from J; bases unmatched to any gene: 2. CDR3: CASSSTGGYEQYF. CDR3 DNA, as far as it was read: TGCGCCAGCAGCTCAACAGGGGGCTACGAG. Using reference TRBV5-1 and TRBJ2-7 for the parts outside the CDR3, the full variable domain is KAGVTQTPRYLIKTRGQQVTLSCSPISGHRSVSWYQQTPGQGLQFLFEYFSETQRNKGNFPGRFSGRQFSNSRSEMNVSTLELGDSALYLCASSSTGGYEQYFGPGTRLTVT.

Many counts were recorded for this clone. Sequencing ends 3 residues short of the CDR3 end; the germline J gene provides the rest. V gene TRBV7-6 combines with J gene TRBJ1-5; D gene unclear. CDR3 length equals 15 residues. Trimming removed 1 base at V and 2 bases at J, with 9 bases between. Per the germline V gene, CDR1 is SGHVS and CDR2 is FNYEAQ. Incomplete CDR3 DNA: TGTGCCAGCAGCTTAGGACATATGGGCAATCAGCCC. Its protein is CASSLGHMGNQP. The CDR3, in full, reads CASSLGHMGNQPQHF.

This clone showed up just a few times. The read ends 3 residues shy of where the CDR3 ends; the end is completed using the germline J gene. The chain combines TRBV20-1 with TRBJ2-1; TRBD2 matches at 9 bases. V gave up 0 bases and J gave up 9 bases; unmatched junction bases: 6. The CDR3 sequence is 14 residues long. Germline CDR1 and CDR2: DFQATT and SNEGSKA (reference sequence). The CDR3 is CSARDSGTSSEQFF. Incomplete CDR3 DNA: TGCAGTGCTAGAGATAGCGGGACTAGCTCTGAG.

This clone was found many times. The observed sequence ends 3 residues before the CDR3 terminus, with the missing tail filled in from the germline J gene. V is TRBV11-2 and J is TRBJ2-1; 7 positions agree with TRBD2. The CDR3 covers 14 residues. Germline CDR1 reads SGHAT; CDR2 reads FQNNGV. J lost 7 bases, V lost 1 base, and 4 bases had no gene match. Incomplete CDR3 DNA: TGTGCCAGCAGCTTAGTTGTCGGGGGGAATGAG. Its translation is CASSLVVGGNE. The whole CDR3 protein is CASSLVVGGNEQFF. Drawing the rest from reference TRBV11-2 and TRBJ2-1, the complete variable domain is EAGVAQSPRYKIIEKRQSVAFWCNPISGHATLYWYQQILGQGPKLLIQFQNNGVVDDSQLPKDRFSAERLKGVDSTLKIQPAKLEDSAVYLCASSLVVGGNEQFFGPGTRLTVL.

There are a few counts of this clone. The read stops 3 residues short of the end of the CDR3; the missing end is completed from the germline J gene. This rearrangement joins TRBV2 to TRBJ2-7, with 7 positions matching TRBD1. The V and J ends lost 8 bases and 3 bases, in that order; junction bases with no gene match: 10. The CDR3 runs to 14 residues. Per the germline V gene, CDR1 is SNHLY and CDR2 is FYNNEI. CDR3 protein: CASERDRPLYEQYF. CDR3 bases read: TGTGCCAGCGAAAGGGACAGACCTCTCTACGAG.

This clone was counted at least ten times. The read stops 3 residues short of the end of the CDR3; the missing end is completed from the germline J gene. The rearrangement links TRBV20-1 to TRBJ2-5, with D perhaps matching TRBD2 (5 bases). CDR3 length equals 11 residues. V lost 6 bases to trimming and J lost 5 bases, with 10 bases between them. Germline assignment: CDR1 DFQATT and CDR2 SNEGSKA (reference sequence). The CDR3 spells CSARRSETQYF. The sequenced CDR3 bases are TGCAGTGCCAGGAGGTCGGAGACC.

This clone appeared a few times. The CDR3 sequence: CASSSQGGRFSYNEQFF. CDR3 DNA, as far as it was read: TGTGCCAGCAGCTCCCAAGGCGGGAGATTTTCCTACAATGAG. The gene calls are TRBV7-3 and TRBJ2-1; 7 positions match TRBD2. The DNA ends 3 residues before the CDR3 does, and the rest of the CDR3 is filled in from the germline J gene. The CDR3 has 17 amino acids. V lost 4 bases to trimming and J lost 1 base; unmatched junction nucleotides: 10. Germline CDR1 reads SGHTA; CDR2 reads FQGTGA.

This clone was recorded many times. The read halts 3 residues ahead of the CDR3 end, with the missing end drawn from the germline J gene. V gene TRBV5-1 combines with J gene TRBJ2-7, with D uncertain. This CDR3 spans 15 amino acids. Germline V lookup: CDR1 SGHRS, CDR2 YFSETQ. Trimming pared 5 bases from V and 3 bases from J, leaving 18 bases between. CDR3 sequence reads: CASSFGSVANYEQYF. The CDR3 DNA, read in part, is TGCGCCAGCAGTTTCGGGTCTGTCGCTAACTACGAG.

This clone showed up many times. The read finishes 3 residues shy of the CDR3 end, and the germline J gene is used to complete it. The chain couples TRBV6-2 or TRBV6-3 to TRBJ2-7; 11 bases agree with TRBD2. Germline values: CDR1 MNHEY, CDR2 SVGEGT. This CDR3 has 14 residues. The V segment lost 6 bases and the J segment 5 bases; nucleotides outside the gene matches: 6. The sequenced CDR3 bases are TGTGCCAGCAGGGTCTTAGCGGGAGGGAACGAG. It yields the protein CASRVLAGGNE. The entire CDR3 is CASRVLAGGNEQYF.

This clone appeared many times. The read terminates 3 residues ahead of where the CDR3 ends, so the germline J gene completes it. J is TRBJ2-3 and V is TRBV7-3, with TRBD2 identical over 8 bases. The CDR3 contains 16 residues. CDR1 SGHTA and CDR2 FQGTGA come from the germline V gene. Unmatched junction bases numbered 6, after V lost 1 base and J lost 3 bases. The CDR3: CASSLRSGSFTDTQYF. The sequenced CDR3 bases are TGTGCCAGCAGCTTAAGAAGCGGGAGTTTTACAGATACG.

This clone was recorded many times. The read finishes 3 residues shy of the CDR3 end, and the germline J gene is used to complete it. The chain combines TRBV4-2 with TRBJ1-3; D is uncertain. V lost 2 bases and J 0 bases, leaving 8 bases between the germline ends. CDR1 and CDR2 from the germline V gene are LGHNA and YNFKEQ. This CDR3 contains 15 residues. Partial CDR3 DNA: TGTGCCAGCAGCCAATCGGAGGGCTCTGGAAACACC. Protein: CASSQSEGSGNT. The whole CDR3 sequence reads CASSQSEGSGNTIYF.

This clone came up many times. The read comes to an end 3 residues before the CDR3 does, leaving the germline J gene to fill in the end. This sample also contains other DNA sequences that code for the same CDR3. The chain employs TRBV18 and TRBJ2-7; D gene uncertain. The CDR3 is made up of 12 amino acids. V was pared by 3 bases and J by 0 bases, with 3 bases between. In germline, CDR1 is KGHSH, CDR2 LQKENI. CDR3 DNA, as far as it was read: TGTGCCAGCTCACCCAACTCCTACGAG. Its protein product is CASSPNSYE. The whole CDR3 reads CASSPNSYEQYF.

Worth noting for this clone: One end of the junction is discordant with germline, which a read error may explain. With the read ending 3 residues before the CDR3 end, the germline J gene is used to fill in that end. The same CDR3 arises from other DNA sequences in this sample as well. The chain employs TRBV6-2 or TRBV6-3 and TRBJ2-3; 9 nucleotides align to TRBD1. Germline V lookup: CDR1 MNHEY, CDR2 SVGEGT. This CDR3 has 14 amino acids. The CDR3 protein is CASSWTGATDTQYF. The CDR3 bases that were read are TGTGCCAGTAGTTGGACAGGGGCCACAGATACG.

At least ten counts were recorded for this clone. The sequenced fragment ends 3 residues before the CDR3 boundary, so the rest is inferred from the germline J gene. The chain links TRBV28 to TRBJ2-3, with D tentatively TRBD1 (6 bases). The germline V gene encodes CDR1 MDHEN and CDR2 SYDVKM. This CDR3 comprises 14 residues. CDR3 protein: CASSSLPRGGTQYF. The covered CDR3 bases are TGTGCCAGCAGTTCCTTACCCAGGGGTGGAACG.